This T cell receptor (beta chain) is drawn from a study of blood T cell repertoires in COVID-19. Study overall: Sites in the United States, Italy and Spain provided acute and convalescent COVID-19 samples. T cells, B-cell-depleted T cells, or PBMCs provided the cDNA or gDNA that served as material.

Per the study methods: By means of reference gene primer amplification, nucleated cell counts were estimated. Sequencing used immunoSEQ multiplex PCR; TCRdb keeps in-frame clones, though not all of them. That table is the source of V, J and clone size, and D and trimming were worked out from the DNA. The table records some 170,000 clones, under 85% of them present only once. The clonotype comes from a man between 65 and 85 years old with acute or convalescent COVID-19. Sample: peripheral blood.

CDR3 loop: CASSEARLLAGDDEQFF. DNA for the CDR3: TGTGCCAGCAGTGAAGCGCGCCTCCTAGCGGGAGATGATGAGCAGTTCTTC. The chain joins TRBV2 to TRBJ2-1; 10 positions match TRBD2. Trimming removed 0 bases from V and 8 bases from J; junction bases left unmatched: 10. Germline CDR1 SNHLY, CDR2 FYNNEI. This CDR3 contains 17 residues.